This section outlines one TCR beta chain sequence together with its context. Sequence at one end of the junction differs from germline and may be a read error. The PCR employed 60 Vbeta primers together with 13 Jbeta primers. Some clones are missing from TCRdb's copy, which holds only in-frame ones; the method was immunoSEQ multiplex PCR. The sample comprises about 120,000 clones, more than 80% of which are singletons, and about 1.8% rests with the top ten. This sample stems from a study of cytomegalovirus exposure and HLA in healthy donors. The CDR3 runs to 11 residues. CDR1 SEHNR and CDR2 FQNEAQ come from the germline V gene (reference sequence).

The chain joins TRBV7-9 to TRBJ2-1; D is unresolved. The TCR sequence derives from a man aged 40-55 years in good health and CMV-seronegative. Material for sequencing was PBMCs. This CDR3 is CSSSRDTTQFF. The CDR3 DNA is TGTTCCAGCAGCCGAGATACTACACAGTTCTTC.